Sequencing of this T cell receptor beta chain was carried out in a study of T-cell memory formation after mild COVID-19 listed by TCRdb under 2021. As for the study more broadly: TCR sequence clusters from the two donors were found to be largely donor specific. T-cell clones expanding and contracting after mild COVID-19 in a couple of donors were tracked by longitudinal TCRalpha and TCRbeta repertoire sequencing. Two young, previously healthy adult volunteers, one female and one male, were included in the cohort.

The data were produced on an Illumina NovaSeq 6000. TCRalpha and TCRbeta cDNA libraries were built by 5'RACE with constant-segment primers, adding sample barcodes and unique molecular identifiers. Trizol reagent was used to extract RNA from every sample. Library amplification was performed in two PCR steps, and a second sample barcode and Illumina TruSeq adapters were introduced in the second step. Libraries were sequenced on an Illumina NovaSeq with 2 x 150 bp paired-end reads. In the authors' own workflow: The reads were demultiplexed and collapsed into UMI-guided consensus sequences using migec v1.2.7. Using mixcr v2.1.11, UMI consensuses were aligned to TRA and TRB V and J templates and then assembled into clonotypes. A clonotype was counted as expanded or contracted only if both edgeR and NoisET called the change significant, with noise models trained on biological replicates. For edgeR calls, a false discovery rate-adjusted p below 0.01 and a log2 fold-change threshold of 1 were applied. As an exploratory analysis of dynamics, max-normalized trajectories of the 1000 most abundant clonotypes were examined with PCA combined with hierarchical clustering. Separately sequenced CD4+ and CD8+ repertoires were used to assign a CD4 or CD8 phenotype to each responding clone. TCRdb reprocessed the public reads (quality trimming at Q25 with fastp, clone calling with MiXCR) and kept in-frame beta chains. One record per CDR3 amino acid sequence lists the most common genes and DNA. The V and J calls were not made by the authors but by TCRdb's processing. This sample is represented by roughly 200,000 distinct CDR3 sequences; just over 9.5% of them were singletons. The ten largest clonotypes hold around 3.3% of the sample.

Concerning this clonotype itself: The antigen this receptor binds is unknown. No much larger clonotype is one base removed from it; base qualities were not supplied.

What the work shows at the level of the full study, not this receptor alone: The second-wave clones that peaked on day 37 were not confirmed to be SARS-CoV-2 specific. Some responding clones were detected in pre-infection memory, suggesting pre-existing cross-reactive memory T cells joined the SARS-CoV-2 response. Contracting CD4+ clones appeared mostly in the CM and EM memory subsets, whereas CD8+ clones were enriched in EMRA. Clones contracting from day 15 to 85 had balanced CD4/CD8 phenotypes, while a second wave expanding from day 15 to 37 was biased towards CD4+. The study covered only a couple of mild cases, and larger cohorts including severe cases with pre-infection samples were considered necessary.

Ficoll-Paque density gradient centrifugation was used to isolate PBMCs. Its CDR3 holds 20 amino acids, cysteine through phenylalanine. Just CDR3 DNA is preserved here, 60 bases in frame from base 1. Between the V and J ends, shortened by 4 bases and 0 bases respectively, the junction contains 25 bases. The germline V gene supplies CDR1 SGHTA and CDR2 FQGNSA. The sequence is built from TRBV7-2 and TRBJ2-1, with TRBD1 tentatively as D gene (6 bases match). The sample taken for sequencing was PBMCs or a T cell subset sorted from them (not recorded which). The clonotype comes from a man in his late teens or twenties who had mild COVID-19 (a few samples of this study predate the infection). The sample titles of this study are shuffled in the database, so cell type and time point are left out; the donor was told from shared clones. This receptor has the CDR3 CASSSPARGPTSSSYNEQFF. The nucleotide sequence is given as TGTGCCAGCAGCTCACCCGCCAGGGGCCCGACCTCAAGCTCCTACAATGAGCAGTTCTTC.